Listed here are 15 T cell receptor beta chains from one sample, sequenced in a study of shared clonotypes between healthy human individuals. Some clones are missing from TCRdb's copy, which holds only in-frame ones; the method was immunoSEQ multiplex PCR. The sample contains hundreds of thousands of clones, 55% to 85% of which appear only once. The sample comprised memory CD4+ T cells sorted from blood. Subset here: CD45RA-negative fraction. The receptors were sampled from a woman younger than 45 in good health.

The chain links TRBV7-2 to TRBJ2-6; D gene ambiguous. The V end was cut by 5 bases, the J end by 4 bases, with 9 bases between. In germline, CDR1 is SGHTA, CDR2 FQGNSA. CDR3 length equals 14 residues. The CDR3 DNA sequence: TGTGCCAGCAGCCTTAAAGCCGGGGCCAACGTCCTGACTTTC. This codes for CASSLKAGANVLTF. Full variable domain (outside the CDR3, taken from reference TRBV7-2 and TRBJ2-6): GAGVSQSPSNKVTEKGKDVELRCDPISGHTALYWYRQSLGQGLEFLIYFQGNSAPDKSGLPSDRFSAERTGGSVSTLTIQRTQQEDSAVYLCASSLKAGANVLTFGAGSRLTVL.

This CDR3 reads CASSQDFRLHREQFF. For the CDR3, the DNA is TGCGCCAGCAGCCAAGATTTTCGGCTCCATAGGGAGCAGTTCTTC. This chain uses TRBV4-1 with TRBJ2-1; no clear D. Trimming took off 0 bases at V and 10 bases at J, with 16 bases between the two ends. The CDR3 is made up of 15 amino acids. Germline V CDR1 and CDR2: MGHRA, YSYEKL.

This chain joins TRBV27 and TRBJ1-2; D unresolved. Germline V gives CDR1 MNHEY, CDR2 SMNVEV (reference sequence). The CDR3 is 12 amino acids. V was trimmed by 4 bases and J by 8 bases, leaving 11 bases between them. The CDR3 region has the DNA TGTGCCAGCAGTTCAGGCTCTAGCGGCTACACCTTC. Translating gives CASSSGSSGYTF.

The genes are TRBV28 and TRBJ2-7; 9 bases are shared with TRBD2. In germline, CDR1 is MDHEN, CDR2 SYDVKM. With 5 bases clipped from V and 3 bases from J, the junction kept 5 bases outside the gene matches. The CDR3 is 14 residues long. CDR3 DNA sequence: TGTGCCAGCAGTCAGGGACTAGCTAACTACGAGCAGTACTTC. Protein product: CASSQGLANYEQYF.

The V call is TRBV2, the J call TRBJ2-3; 11 bases fit TRBD2. The length of the CDR3 is 15 residues. Germline V lookup: CDR1 SNHLY, CDR2 FYNNEI. V was pared by 6 bases and J by 8 bases, with 10 bases of the junction left unmatched. The CDR3 loop reads CASRATSGSQATQYF. The DNA of the CDR3 is TGTGCCAGCAGGGCAACTAGCGGGAGCCAAGCTACGCAGTATTTT.

This clone has a count of ten or more. The chain combines TRBV5-1 with TRBJ1-2; 9 bases are shared with TRBD1. Germline V gene sequence: CDR1 SGHRS, CDR2 YFSETQ. The CDR3 has 14 residues. Germline trimming cut 7 bases from V and 7 bases from J; bases unmatched to any gene: 11. The CDR3 loop is CASGEPTGGFGYTF. As DNA, the CDR3 is TGCGCCAGCGGAGAACCGACAGGGGGTTTTGGCTACACCTTC. The full variable domain, completed using reference TRBV5-1 and TRBJ1-2, is KAGVTQTPRYLIKTRGQQVTLSCSPISGHRSVSWYQQTPGQGLQFLFEYFSETQRNKGNFPGRFSGRQFSNSRSEMNVSTLELGDSALYLCASGEPTGGFGYTFGSGTRLTVV.

This clone appeared many times. The CDR3 sequence: CASSLRGGGSTYNEQFF. The CDR3 DNA sequence: TGTGCCAGCAGTTTACGGGGGGGCGGGAGCACCTACAATGAGCAGTTCTTC. This chain uses TRBV27 with TRBJ2-1, with 8 bases lining up with TRBD2. The V gene's germline CDR1 is MNHEY and CDR2 SMNVEV (reference sequence). The V gene end was trimmed by 2 bases and the J gene end by 2 bases; junction bases not matched to a gene: 8. The CDR3 has 17 residues.

The rearrangement links TRBV27 to TRBJ1-1, with D unclear. The CDR3 runs 14 residues. Between the trimmed V and J ends, which lost 0 bases and 1 base, there was a span of 6 bases. From germline, CDR1 is MNHEY and CDR2 SMNVEV (reference sequence). In nucleotides, the CDR3 is TGTGCCAGCAGTTTATCGGTACAGAACACTGAAGCTTTCTTT. Translation: CASSLSVQNTEAFF.

This CDR3 is CASSIDPTARGQPQHF. The CDR3 bases are TGTGCCAGTAGTATAGATCCGACCGCCAGGGGACAGCCCCAGCATTTT. The chain combines TRBV19 with TRBJ1-5; TRBD1 is a possible D gene (6 bases). This CDR3 spans 16 amino acids. V lost 0 bases and J lost 7, with 16 bases in between. CDR1 is LNHDA and CDR2 is SQIVND in the germline V gene (reference sequence).

This clone was counted a single time. The rearrangement uses TRBV28 and TRBJ2-3; 7 bases fit TRBD2. This CDR3 spans 15 amino acids. The junction had 9 bases not matched to a gene; V was cut back by 7 bases and J by 2 bases. Germline lookup yields CDR1 MDHEN and CDR2 SYDVKM. CDR3 in amino acids: CASMGGSLYTDTQYF. CDR3 DNA sequence: TGTGCCAGCATGGGCGGGAGCCTTTACACAGATACGCAGTATTTT. The full variable domain, with the rest looked up from reference TRBV28 and TRBJ2-3, is DVKVTQSSRYLVKRTGEKVFLECVQDMDHENMFWYRQDPGLGLRLIYFSYDVKMKEKGDIPEGYSVSREKKERFSLILESASTNQTSMYLCASMGGSLYTDTQYFGPGTRLTVL.

The rearrangement joins TRBV19 to TRBJ1-1; no clear D. With 5 bases removed from V and 1 base from J, the gap between germline ends came to 14 bases. The CDR3 loop spans 15 amino acids. Germline CDR1 LNHDA, CDR2 SQIVND (reference sequence). DNA for the CDR3: TGTGCCAGTAGTGGTGGTGGTGGAGGGAACACTGAAGCTTTCTTT. Protein: CASSGGGGGNTEAFF.

The table lists this clone with a few counts. The chain joins TRBV6-6 to TRBJ2-7, with D possibly TRBD2 on 7 matching bases. CDR3 length equals 16 residues. V lost 7 bases and J lost 0, with 19 bases in between. Germline V lookup: CDR1 MNHNY, CDR2 SVGAGI (reference sequence). Here the CDR3 DNA reads TGTGCCAGCAATACGGGGGGACACGGTGACTCCTACGAGCAGTACTTC. Translating it yields CASNTGGHGDSYEQYF.

The V call is TRBV7-6, the J call TRBJ2-1, with D tentatively TRBD2 (5 bases). The CDR3 covers 15 residues. CDR1 is SGHVS and CDR2 is FNYEAQ in the germline V gene. The germline V and J ends were trimmed by 5 bases and 6 bases, with 17 bases remaining between them. The CDR3 bases are TGTGCCAGCAGCCACCCCGGGATAGGAACCAATGAGCAGTTCTTC. Encoded protein: CASSHPGIGTNEQFF.

The V call is TRBV28, the J call TRBJ2-7; D is undetermined. This CDR3 is 11 amino acids long. Trimming removed 8 bases from V and 4 bases from J, with 9 bases in between. Germline V gene data show CDR1 as MDHEN and CDR2 as SYDVKM. CDR3 DNA sequence: TGTGCCAGCCAGGCCCGGTACGAGCAGTACTTC. It specifies CASQARYEQYF.

The chain is built from TRBV4-1 and TRBJ1-4; D is unclear. V dropped 0 bases and J dropped 0 bases, with 11 bases sitting between them. Germline V lookup: CDR1 MGHRA, CDR2 YSYEKL. The CDR3 has 17 residues. This CDR3 is CASSQDPHTTTNEKLFF. The DNA for the CDR3 is TGCGCCAGCAGCCAAGATCCCCACACAACAACTAATGAAAAACTGTTTTTT.